This entry lists 14 T cell receptor beta chains sequenced from one sample in a study of blood T cells in healthy people across ages. PCR was performed a second time for about 7 to 12 cycles using a sample-barcoded 5' primer and a J-beta primer mix. TCRdb analysed the 5' RACE reads with MiXCR anew, one entry per CDR3 protein. This table holds about 780,000 distinct CDR3 sequences, roughly 26% found once. These same data were also listed under a study on T cells of mothers and their children.

The sequenced sample consisted of blood. These receptors were collected from a boy aged 5-17 years in good health.

This clonotype came up a few times. The chain combines TRBV5-1 with TRBJ2-1; D may match TRBD1 or TRBD2 (5 bases each). TRBJ2-7 matches the DNA end more closely, so the J call is doubtful. This CDR3 spans 17 amino acids. Germline V lookup: CDR1 SGHRS, CDR2 YFSETQ. CDR3 amino acids: CASSSASSGSSWREQYF. In DNA, the CDR3 is TGCGCCAGCAGCTCAGCGAGCTCAGGGAGTTCTTGGCGCGAGCAGTACTTC.

This clonotype was counted between two and nine times. This chain uses TRBV29-1 with TRBJ2-5; 10 positions match TRBD1. The ends lost 4 bases at V and 1 base at J; junction bases unmatched: 3. The CDR3 has 14 residues. Germline CDR1 SQVTM, CDR2 ANQGSEA. The CDR3 sequence is CSVADRGTQETQYF. The CDR3 DNA reads as TGCAGCGTTGCGGACAGGGGGACCCAAGAGACCCAGTACTTC.

Of note for this clonotype: One end of the junction is discordant with germline, which a read error may explain. The rearrangement links TRBV29-1 to TRBJ2-5; TRBD1 matches 8 bases. The CDR3 spans 12 residues. Per the germline V gene, CDR1 is SQVTM and CDR2 is ANQGSEA. The CDR3 reads CGVEGQGKTQYF. The DNA for the CDR3 is TGCGGCGTTGAAGGACAGGGAAAGACCCAGTACTTC.

The chain joins TRBV28 to TRBJ1-1; D call uncertain. CDR3 length: 14 amino acids. CDR1 MDHEN and CDR2 SYDVKM come from the germline V gene. Trimming removed 7 bases at V and 1 base at J, with 13 bases between. The CDR3 coding sequence is TGTGCCAGCACCAATCCCACCAGGAACACTGAAGCTTTCTTT. Translating gives CASTNPTRNTEAFF.

This clonotype appeared a few times. V usage is TRBV2 and J usage is TRBJ1-5, with D possibly being TRBD1 (5 bases). The ends were cut back, 5 bases at V and 7 bases at J, with 12 bases in the middle. Germline V gene lookup returns CDR1 SNHLY and CDR2 FYNNEI. The CDR3 is made up of 13 amino acids. The chain's CDR3 is CASSPGPPQPQHF. In DNA form, the CDR3 reads TGTGCCAGCAGTCCGGGACCACCCCAGCCCCAGCATTTT.

The rearrangement uses TRBV7-8 and TRBJ2-7; possible D gene TRBD1, 5 bases. This CDR3 has 18 amino acids. Germline assignment: CDR1 SGHVS and CDR2 FQNEAQ. V gave up 0 bases and J gave up 0 bases, with 18 bases separating them. The CDR3 coding sequence is TGTGCCAGCAGCTTAGCGTTCTTGATAGGGGCCAGCTCCTACGAGCAGTACTTC. This sequence encodes CASSLAFLIGASSYEQYF.

This clonotype appeared a few times. This rearrangement joins TRBV11-2 to TRBJ2-3; D uncertain. The V end was cut by 5 bases, the J end by 1 base, with 16 bases between. Germline values: CDR1 SGHAT, CDR2 FQNNGV. This CDR3 has 16 amino acids. CDR3 DNA: TGTGCCAGCAGCGCCTCTAGGAGTCGTCGCACAGATACGCAGTATTTT. This codes for CASSASRSRRTDTQYF.

The genes are TRBV6-2 or TRBV6-3 and TRBJ2-7, with 7 bases that match TRBD2. With V trimmed by 8 bases and J by 2 bases, 6 bases remained unmatched. The CDR3 is 13 amino acids. Germline-derived CDR1 and CDR2 are MNHEY and SVGEGT. The DNA of the CDR3 is TGTGCCAGCCGGGAGGCCTCAACCTACGAGCAGTACGTC. Its translation: CASREASTYEQYV.

With regard to this clonotype: The junction and the germline gene differ at one end; a read error may be behind it. CDR3 sequence reads: CASGLMGQGSIPGNTIYF. The CDR3 DNA sequence: TGCGCCAGCGGCTTAATGGGACAGGGGTCGATCCCTGGAAACACCATATATTTT. V gene TRBV5-1 combines with J gene TRBJ1-3; 10 nucleotides match TRBD1. In germline, CDR1 is SGHRS, CDR2 YFSETQ. This CDR3 is built from 18 residues.

The sample holds a few counts of this clonotype. The chain's CDR3 is CASSQESGRPYNEQFF. As DNA, the CDR3 is TGTGCCAGCAGCCAAGAGAGCGGACGGCCCTACAATGAGCAGTTCTTC. This chain connects TRBV3-1 to TRBJ2-1, with D possibly being TRBD2 (5 bases). The V end lost 0 bases, the J end lost 2 bases, and 11 bases lay between the germline ends. CDR3 length equals 16 residues. Germline V CDR1 and CDR2: LGHDT, YNNKEL (reference sequence).

The J gene is TRBJ2-2, the V gene TRBV3-1; D unresolved. Germline CDR1 is LGHDT and CDR2 is YNNKEL (reference sequence). Deletions cut 1 base from V and 0 bases from J, with 3 bases between. This CDR3 is 14 amino acids long. CDR3 sequence reads: CASSQVSNTGELFF. CDR3 bases: TGTGCCAGCAGCCAAGTCTCGAACACCGGGGAGCTGTTTTTT.

The chain combines TRBV28 with TRBJ1-1; D might be TRBD1 (6 bases). There are 13 residues in the CDR3. CDR1 MDHEN and CDR2 SYDVKM come from the germline V gene. Deletions cut 8 bases from V and 3 bases from J, with 13 bases between. The CDR3 DNA reads as TGTGCCAGCCGAGGGACACACGACACTGAAGCTTTCTTT. This sequence encodes CASRGTHDTEAFF.

The J gene is TRBJ1-3, the V gene TRBV4-2; 9 bases are shared with TRBD1. The CDR3 runs to 18 residues. V lost 0 bases to trimming and J lost 0 bases; unmatched junction nucleotides: 6. Germline V gene sequence: CDR1 LGHNA, CDR2 YNFKEQ. CDR3 residues: CASSQDGTGPSSGNTIYF. The DNA for the CDR3 is TGTGCCAGCAGCCAAGATGGGACAGGGCCAAGCTCTGGAAACACCATATATTTT.

The sample holds a few counts of this clonotype. J is TRBJ2-1 and V is TRBV2, with 10 bases matching TRBD2. This CDR3 region has 19 residues. Looked up from germline, CDR1 is SNHLY and CDR2 is FYNNEI. V shed 2 bases and J 6 bases; nucleotides not matched to a gene: 16. CDR3 DNA sequence: TGTGCCAGCAGTGAACCACCGGGACTAGCGAAAACGAGTCGCAATGAGCAGTTCTTC. It translates to CASSEPPGLAKTSRNEQFF.